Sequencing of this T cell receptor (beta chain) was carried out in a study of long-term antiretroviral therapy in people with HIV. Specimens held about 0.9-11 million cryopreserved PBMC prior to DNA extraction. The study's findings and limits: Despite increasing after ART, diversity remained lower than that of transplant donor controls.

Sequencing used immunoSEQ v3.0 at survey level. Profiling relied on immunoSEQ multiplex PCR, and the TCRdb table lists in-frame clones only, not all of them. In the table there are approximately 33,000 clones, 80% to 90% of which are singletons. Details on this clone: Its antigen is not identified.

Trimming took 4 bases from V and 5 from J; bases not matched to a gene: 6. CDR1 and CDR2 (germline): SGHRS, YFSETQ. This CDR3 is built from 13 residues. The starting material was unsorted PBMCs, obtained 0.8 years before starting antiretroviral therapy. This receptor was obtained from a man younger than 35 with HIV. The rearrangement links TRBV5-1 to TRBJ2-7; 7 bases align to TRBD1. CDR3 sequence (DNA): TGCGCCAGCAGCGGAGAGACAGGGCACGAGCAGTACTTC. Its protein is CASSGETGHEQYF. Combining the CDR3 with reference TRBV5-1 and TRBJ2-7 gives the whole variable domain KAGVTQTPRYLIKTRGQQVTLSCSPISGHRSVSWYQQTPGQGLQFLFEYFSETQRNKGNFPGRFSGRQFSNSRSEMNVSTLELGDSALYLCASSGETGHEQYFGPGTRLTVT.